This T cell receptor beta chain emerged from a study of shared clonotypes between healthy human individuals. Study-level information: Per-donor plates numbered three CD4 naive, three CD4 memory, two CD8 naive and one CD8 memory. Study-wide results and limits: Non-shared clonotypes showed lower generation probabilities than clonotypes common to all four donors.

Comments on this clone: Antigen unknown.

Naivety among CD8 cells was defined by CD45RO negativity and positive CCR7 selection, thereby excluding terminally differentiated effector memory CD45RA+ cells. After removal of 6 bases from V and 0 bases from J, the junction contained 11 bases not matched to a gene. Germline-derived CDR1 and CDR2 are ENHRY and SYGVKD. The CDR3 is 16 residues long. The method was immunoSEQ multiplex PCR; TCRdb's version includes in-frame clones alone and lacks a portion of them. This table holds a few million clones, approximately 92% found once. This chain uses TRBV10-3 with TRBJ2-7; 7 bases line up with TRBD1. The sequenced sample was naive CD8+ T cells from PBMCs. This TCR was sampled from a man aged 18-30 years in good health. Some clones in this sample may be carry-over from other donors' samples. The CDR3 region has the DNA TGTGCCATCAGCAGGACAGGTCAATTTAGCTCCTACGAGCAGTACTTC. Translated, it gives CAISRTGQFSSYEQYF.